The 16 T cell receptor beta chains reported below all come from one sample, sequenced in a study of control samples from healthy donors and cancer patients. Some clones are missing from TCRdb's copy, which holds only in-frame ones; the method was immunoSEQ multiplex PCR. The data contain fewer than 95,000 clones, about 85% of them singletons. Sequences were obtained from blood. The receptors were sampled from a woman aged 50 to 60 in good health.

V and J are TRBV25-1 and TRBJ1-4; 9 bases map to TRBD1. CDR3 length: 15 amino acids. V was pared by 4 bases and J by 5 bases, with 5 bases of the junction left unmatched. The germline gives CDR1 MGHDK, CDR2 SYGVNS. Written as DNA, the CDR3 is TGTGCCAGCAGTGGACAGGGGGTATTGAATGAAAAACTGTTTTTT. It encodes CASSGQGVLNEKLFF.

This clone was seen a few times. V is TRBV6-4 and J is TRBJ1-5; D gene uncertain. Between the trimmed V and J ends, which lost 2 bases and 2 bases, there was a span of 13 bases. The CDR3 runs to 16 residues. Germline V gene data show CDR1 as MRHNA and CDR2 as SNTAGT. The chain's CDR3 is CASSDPTYSRNQPQHF. Written as DNA, the CDR3 is TGTGCCAGCAGTGACCCTACATATTCTCGCAATCAGCCCCAGCATTTT.

V gene TRBV25-1 combines with J gene TRBJ2-5; no reliable D call. The CDR3 covers 15 residues. V lost 2 bases to trimming and J lost 5 bases, with 15 bases between them. Germline values: CDR1 MGHDK, CDR2 SYGVNS. The CDR3 nucleotides are TGTGCCAGCAGTGAAGTTTGGGCGTCGGAGGAGACCCAGTACTTC. It specifies CASSEVWASEETQYF.

The J gene is TRBJ2-7, the V gene TRBV10-3, with 8 bases fitting TRBD1. This CDR3 has 18 residues. CDR1 is ENHRY and CDR2 is SYGVKD in the germline V gene. J lost 4 bases, V lost 2 bases, and 16 bases had no gene match. CDR3 DNA sequence: TGTGCCATCAGTGAGACCTCGCTCTACAGGGGGTCTGATTACGAGCAGTACTTC. It codes for CAISETSLYRGSDYEQYF.

The chain uses TRBV28 and TRBJ1-2, with a weak D call TRBD1 (5 bases). The CDR3 runs to 15 residues. Trimming left V 7 bases short and J 1 base short, with 16 bases between. Germline-derived CDR1 and CDR2 are MDHEN and SYDVKM. CDR3 amino acids: CASMEGAVDNYGYTF. CDR3 nucleotides: TGTGCCAGCATGGAAGGGGCCGTGGATAACTATGGCTACACCTTC.

The chain is built from TRBV7-3 and TRBJ1-6; D is unclear. Per germline, CDR1 SGHTA and CDR2 FQGTGA. The CDR3 spans 16 residues. Trimming removed 0 bases from V and 5 bases from J, with 11 bases in between. This CDR3 is CASSLTPPGNNSPLHF. DNA of the CDR3: TGTGCCAGCAGCTTAACGCCGCCGGGGAATAATTCACCCCTCCACTTT.

The chain employs TRBV5-1 and TRBJ1-4; D gene ambiguous. This CDR3 spans 15 amino acids. V gave up 0 bases and J gave up 0 bases, with 6 bases separating them. CDR1 and CDR2 from the germline V gene are SGHRS and YFSETQ. Here the CDR3 DNA reads TGCGCCAGCAGCTTGGGCAGCGCAACTAATGAAAAACTGTTTTTT. This sequence encodes CASSLGSATNEKLFF.

CDR3 sequence: CASSVSGTEGGYTF. The CDR3 nucleotides are TGTGCCAGCAGCGTGTCCGGGACAGAGGGCGGCTACACCTTC. The rearrangement links TRBV6-6 to TRBJ1-2; 7 positions agree with TRBD1. V shed 6 bases, J shed 8 bases, and the junction held 12 bases outside the gene matches. The CDR3 is made up of 14 amino acids. Germline CDR1 MNHNY, CDR2 SVGAGI (reference sequence).

The V call is TRBV25-1, the J call TRBJ2-5; no definite D call. This CDR3 contains 12 residues. Trimming pared 3 bases from V and 4 bases from J, leaving 6 bases between. Germline V gene data show CDR1 as MGHDK and CDR2 as SYGVNS. In DNA form, the CDR3 reads TGTGCCAGCAGTGACACATTAGAGACCCAGTACTTC. Translation gives CASSDTLETQYF.

The chain uses TRBV7-2 and TRBJ1-2; 8 bases fit TRBD1. Germline-derived CDR1 and CDR2 are SGHTA and FQGNSA. The trim removed 5 bases at V and 8 bases at J, leaving 7 bases unmatched. There are 13 residues in the CDR3. Written as DNA, the CDR3 is TGTGCCAGCAGCCCAGGACAGGGAAGAGGCTACACCTTC. Amino acid sequence: CASSPGQGRGYTF.

This chain connects TRBV2 to TRBJ1-1; unclear D gene. This CDR3 comprises 14 residues. The V gene lost 7 bases and the J gene lost 0 bases, with 12 bases spanning the gap. The germline V gene has CDR1 SNHLY and CDR2 FYNNEI. This chain's CDR3 is CASTAEHLNTEAFF. The CDR3, as DNA: TGTGCCAGCACAGCGGAGCATTTGAACACTGAAGCTTTCTTT.

The chain links TRBV19 to TRBJ1-1; TRBD1 matches 7 bases. The J segment lost 5 bases and the V segment lost 8 bases, leaving 14 bases of the junction unmatched. Germline CDR1 reads LNHDA; CDR2 reads SQIVND (reference sequence). CDR3 size: 15 residues. The CDR3 DNA sequence: TGTGCCAGTTACAGGGGAAGGGGGAGTGGTACTGAAGCTTTCTTT. It is translated as CASYRGRGSGTEAFF.

The chain recombines TRBV4-3 with TRBJ2-5; maybe TRBD2 (6 bases). CDR1 LGHNA and CDR2 YSLEER come from the germline V gene. V was cut by 4 bases and J by 1 base, with 13 bases left in between. CDR3 length equals 15 residues. The DNA of the CDR3 is TGCGCCAGCAGCCGAAATGCAGCGGGCCAAGAGACCCAGTACTTC. Translating it yields CASSRNAAGQETQYF.

The chain links TRBV6-5 to TRBJ1-1, with TRBD1 as a possible D gene (5 bases). V lost 8 bases and J lost 4, with 14 bases in between. Germline V CDR1 and CDR2: MNHEY, SVGAGI. CDR3 length equals 13 residues. The CDR3 sequence: CASGRGPGTEAFF. The CDR3, as DNA: TGTGCCAGCGGGAGGGGTCCGGGCACTGAAGCTTTCTTT.

This chain uses TRBV4-1 with TRBJ1-1, with D tentatively TRBD1 (6 bases). The germline V and J ends were trimmed by 0 bases and 5 bases, with 10 bases remaining between them. CDR1 and CDR2 (germline): MGHRA, YSYEKL. The CDR3 sequence is 14 residues long. CDR3 bases: TGCGCCAGCAGCCAAGAGGGTAGGGGGACTGAAGCTTTCTTT. Protein product: CASSQEGRGTEAFF.

This chain connects TRBV21-1 to TRBJ2-3; TRBD1, the D gene given by the table, was not confirmed from the DNA. TRBV21-1 constitutes a pseudogene. The CDR3 consists of 16 residues. The CDR3 region is CASSKVGDRSTDTQYF. The CDR3 DNA is TGTGCCAGCAGCAAAGTTGGGGACAGGAGCACAGATACGCAGTATTTT.